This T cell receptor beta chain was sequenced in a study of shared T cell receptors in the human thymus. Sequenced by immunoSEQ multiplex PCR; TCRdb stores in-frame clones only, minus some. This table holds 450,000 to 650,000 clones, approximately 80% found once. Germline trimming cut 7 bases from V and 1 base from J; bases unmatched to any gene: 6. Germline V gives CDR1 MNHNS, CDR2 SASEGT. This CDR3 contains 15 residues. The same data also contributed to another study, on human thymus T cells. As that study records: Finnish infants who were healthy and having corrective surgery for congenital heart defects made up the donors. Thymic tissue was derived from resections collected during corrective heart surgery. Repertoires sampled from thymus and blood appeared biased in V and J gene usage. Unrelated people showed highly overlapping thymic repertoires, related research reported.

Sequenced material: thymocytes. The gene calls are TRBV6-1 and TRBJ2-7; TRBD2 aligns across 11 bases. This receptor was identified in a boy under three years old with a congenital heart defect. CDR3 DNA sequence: TGTGCCAGCACCCCGGGGACTAGCGGATCCTACGAGCAGTACTTC. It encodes CASTPGTSGSYEQYF.